The 32 T cell receptor beta chains reported below all come from one sample, sequenced in a study of blood T cell repertoires in COVID-19. This table comes from immunoSEQ multiplex PCR, and its TCRdb copy is limited to in-frame clones, with some not included. The sample contains approximately 88,000 clones, around 80% of which appear only once. Sequenced input: peripheral blood. These receptors all stem from a human donor in a cohort sampled during active COVID-19.

The rearrangement joins TRBV6-2 or TRBV6-3 to TRBJ2-7; 7 bases are shared with TRBD1. V trimming: 5 bases; J trimming: 2 bases; junction bases outside the gene matches: 9. Germline V CDR1 and CDR2: MNHEY, SVGEGT. CDR3 length equals 15 residues. CDR3 in amino acids: CASSQNRGSPYEQYF. The DNA of the CDR3 is TGTGCCAGCAGTCAGAACAGGGGTTCCCCCTACGAGCAGTACTTC.

The CDR3 coding sequence is TGTGCCAGCAGGATCCCGGGTAACTCCTACGAGCAGTACTTC. This gives the protein CASRIPGNSYEQYF. This chain joins TRBV28 and TRBJ2-7; no firm D call. CDR1 is MDHEN, CDR2 SYDVKM, per germline. The V gene lost 6 bases and the J gene lost 0 bases, with 12 bases spanning the gap. The CDR3 has 14 residues.

The chain is built from TRBV6-5 and TRBJ1-1; 9 bases agree with TRBD1. The CDR3 is 14 amino acids. V shed 10 bases, J shed 4 bases, and the junction held 10 bases outside the gene matches. Per the germline V gene, CDR1 is MNHEY and CDR2 is SVGAGI. As DNA, the CDR3 is TGTGCCACCACCCCGACAGGGGGTGTCACTGAAGCTTTCTTT. Protein product: CATTPTGGVTEAFF.

The genes are TRBV19 and TRBJ2-3, with 10 bases that match TRBD1. Germline CDR1 reads LNHDA; CDR2 reads SQIVND (reference sequence). The CDR3 loop spans 16 amino acids. V was pared by 9 bases and J by 7 bases, with 16 bases of the junction left unmatched. This CDR3 is CASKEGPTGGWNTQYF. DNA for the CDR3: TGTGCCAGCAAAGAGGGGCCGACAGGGGGCTGGAATACGCAGTATTTT.

This chain uses TRBV9 with TRBJ2-7; 8 nucleotides line up with TRBD2. Unmatched junction bases numbered 19, after V lost 4 bases and J lost 1 base. Germline lookup yields CDR1 SGDLS and CDR2 YYNGEE. The CDR3 has 19 amino acids. The CDR3 reads CASSPLAWEAGENSYEQYF. The CDR3 DNA reads as TGTGCCAGCAGCCCCCTGGCGTGGGAAGCGGGAGAGAATTCCTACGAGCAGTACTTC.

The rearrangement joins TRBV10-3 to TRBJ2-7; D is uncertain. The ends were cut back, 1 base at V and 2 bases at J, with 6 bases in the middle. CDR3 length equals 13 residues. Germline V gene data show CDR1 as ENHRY and CDR2 as SYGVKD. The CDR3 loop is CAISELQTYEQYF. DNA of the CDR3: TGTGCCATCAGTGAGTTACAGACCTACGAGCAGTACTTC.

This clone was counted between two and nine times. This rearrangement joins TRBV27 to TRBJ2-7; 13 bases fit TRBD2. V was pared by 7 bases and J by 1 base, with 4 bases of the junction left unmatched. The CDR3 totals 15 residues. Germline V gives CDR1 MNHEY, CDR2 SMNVEV (reference sequence). The CDR3 region is CASKTLAGGSYEQYF. Here the CDR3 DNA reads TGTGCCAGCAAAACACTAGCGGGAGGGTCCTACGAGCAGTACTTC.

This chain connects TRBV11-2 to TRBJ2-7; 7 bases fit TRBD1. V was pared by 2 bases and J by 3 bases, with 7 bases of the junction left unmatched. Germline CDR1 reads SGHAT; CDR2 reads FQNNGV. This CDR3 region has 15 residues. The CDR3 loop is CASSLIRGQDYEQYF. CDR3 DNA: TGTGCCAGCAGCTTAATTAGGGGGCAGGACTACGAGCAGTACTTC.

This clone was seen a handful of times. This chain links TRBV28 with TRBJ2-1; 11 nucleotides match TRBD2. CDR1 and CDR2 (germline): MDHEN, SYDVKM. CDR3 length: 17 residues. The ends lost 3 bases at V and 7 bases at J; junction bases unmatched: 11. CDR3 protein: CASSLRLLAGGKNEQFF. The CDR3 DNA reads as TGTGCCAGCAGTTTGCGACTTCTAGCGGGAGGAAAAAATGAGCAGTTCTTC.

This chain links TRBV24-1 with TRBJ1-1; D is unclear. Trimming removed 5 bases from V and 7 bases from J, with 16 bases in between. The CDR3 loop spans 14 amino acids. CDR1 and CDR2 (germline): KGHDR, SFDVKD. As DNA, the CDR3 is TGTGCCACCAGTGGATCTGCGGAGGCCAGTGAAGCTTTCTTT. This gives the protein CATSGSAEASEAFF.

The chain links TRBV25-1 to TRBJ1-6; D remains ambiguous. This CDR3 region has 15 residues. V dropped 4 bases and J dropped 7 bases, with 14 bases sitting between them. Germline lookup yields CDR1 MGHDK and CDR2 SYGVNS. CDR3 sequence reads: CASSARQSGNSPLHF. The CDR3 nucleotides are TGTGCCAGCAGTGCCAGGCAATCTGGAAATTCACCCCTCCACTTT.

A single count supports this clone. The gene calls are TRBV9 and TRBJ1-4; D gene unclear. The germline CDR1 and CDR2 sequences are SGDLS and YYNGEE. Deletions cut 4 bases from V and 8 bases from J, with 12 bases between. This CDR3 region has 13 residues. The CDR3 DNA reads TGTGCCAGCAGCCCGGGAACTTCCGAAAAACTGTTTTTT. It codes for CASSPGTSEKLFF.

This clone has just one count. This chain links TRBV28 with TRBJ1-2, with D possibly TRBD1 on 6 matching bases. CDR1 and CDR2 (germline): MDHEN, SYDVKM. CDR3 length: 16 residues. Trimming took 8 bases from V and 2 from J, leaving 21 bases between them. The DNA for the CDR3 is TGTGCCAGCCATTCTAGCCCCGGGACATGGAACTATGGCTACACCTTC. Its protein is CASHSSPGTWNYGYTF.

The rearrangement uses TRBV10-3 and TRBJ1-3; the D is unclear. The V end was cut by 10 bases, the J end by 8 bases, with 12 bases between. The CDR3 extends over 11 amino acids. CDR1 and CDR2 from the germline V gene are ENHRY and SYGVKD. CDR3 sequence (DNA): TGTGCCACCCTCGACGCGGACACCATATATTTT. Residues: CATLDADTIYF.

The V gene is TRBV7-8, the J gene TRBJ2-1, with 12 bases lining up with TRBD2. The CDR3 has 18 amino acids. V shed 0 bases, J shed 0 bases, and the junction held 3 bases outside the gene matches. Germline lookup yields CDR1 SGHVS and CDR2 FQNEAQ. The CDR3 DNA is TGTGCCAGCAGCTTAGCTCGACTAGCGGGAGCCTCCTACAATGAGCAGTTCTTC. It is translated as CASSLARLAGASYNEQFF.

Only one count was recorded for this clone. The chain links TRBV28 to TRBJ2-7; tentative D call: TRBD2 (5 bases). The V and J ends lost 5 bases and 4 bases respectively, with 15 bases between them. Looked up from germline, CDR1 is MDHEN and CDR2 is SYDVKM. This CDR3 comprises 14 residues. The CDR3 nucleotides read TGTGCCAGCAGTGGGGTCGGGGAGTCTTACGAGCAGTACTTC. Protein product: CASSGVGESYEQYF.

This clone was observed a few times. The V gene is TRBV5-5, the J gene TRBJ2-7; 9 bases align to TRBD1. The CDR3 is 15 residues long. Germline V gene sequence: CDR1 SGHKS, CDR2 YYEKEE (reference sequence). With V trimmed by 5 bases and J by 5 bases, 11 bases remained unmatched. In nucleotides, the CDR3 is TGTGCCAGCAGTCCCGAGACAGGGGGTTGGAACGAGCAGTACTTC. Translating it yields CASSPETGGWNEQYF.

This rearrangement joins TRBV5-5 to TRBJ2-1; D gene ambiguous. Trimming shortened V by 4 bases and J by 6 bases, and 11 bases separated the two germline ends. This CDR3 contains 13 residues. Per germline, CDR1 SGHKS and CDR2 YYEKEE (reference sequence). CDR3 protein: CASSKAPFNEQFF. In DNA form, the CDR3 reads TGTGCCAGCAGCAAAGCCCCTTTCAATGAGCAGTTCTTC.

The chain is built from TRBV5-8 and TRBJ2-2, with TRBD2 matching over 7 bases. Per germline, CDR1 SGHTS and CDR2 YDEGEE. The CDR3 is 18 residues long. With 1 base clipped from V and 6 bases from J, the junction kept 15 bases outside the gene matches. The CDR3 nucleotides read TGTGCCAGCAGCTTGTATCGGAGCGGGACGCCGGGGGCCGGGGAGCTGTTTTTT. It specifies CASSLYRSGTPGAGELFF.

In nucleotides, the CDR3 is TGTGCCAGCAGTGAAAGGCAGGCACGATCCCTCGAAGCTTTCTTT. It translates to CASSERQARSLEAFF. This chain links TRBV2 with TRBJ1-1; D is ambiguous. Per germline, CDR1 SNHLY and CDR2 FYNNEI. The CDR3 runs to 15 residues. The V gene lost 2 bases and the J gene lost 8 bases, with 18 bases spanning the gap.

The table lists this clone with a count of one. The chain joins TRBV5-1 to TRBJ2-1, with 13 nucleotides matching TRBD2. CDR3 size: 16 residues. V trimming: 3 bases; J trimming: 8 bases; junction bases outside the gene matches: 8. CDR1 and CDR2 (germline): SGHRS, YFSETQ. CDR3 protein: CASSSLTSGRVYEQFF. The CDR3 DNA is TGCGCCAGCAGCTCTCTAACTAGCGGGAGGGTCTATGAGCAGTTCTTC.

This clone was detected a few times. V and J are TRBV5-5 and TRBJ1-4; D is ambiguous. Per germline, CDR1 SGHKS and CDR2 YYEKEE (reference sequence). This CDR3 has 16 residues. V lost 1 base to trimming and J lost 10 bases, with 20 bases between them. CDR3 nucleotides: TGTGCCAGCAGCTTGTCCGTAGACAAGCTTATTGGAAAACTGTTTTTT. Its protein product is CASSLSVDKLIGKLFF.

A remark on this clone: Other DNA sequences in this specimen translate into the identical CDR3. The chain joins TRBV4-3 to TRBJ2-7; no clear D gene. Trimming took 0 bases from V and 4 from J, leaving 7 bases between them. CDR1 is LGHNA and CDR2 is YSLEER in the germline V gene. This CDR3 is built from 13 residues. The CDR3 is CASSQDRAYEQYF. CDR3 nucleotide sequence: TGCGCCAGCAGCCAAGATCGAGCGTACGAGCAGTACTTC.

The chain couples TRBV28 to TRBJ1-4, with 7 positions matching TRBD1. This CDR3 region has 14 residues. The V and J ends lost 6 bases and 5 bases, in that order; junction bases with no gene match: 6. The germline V gene encodes CDR1 MDHEN and CDR2 SYDVKM. The CDR3 coding sequence is TGTGCCAGCAGGCCGACAGGGAGAAATGAAAAACTGTTTTTT. Translation gives CASRPTGRNEKLFF.

This clone has only one observation. The gene calls are TRBV6-5 and TRBJ1-3; a weak D match, TRBD1 (5 bases). The CDR3 totals 15 residues. The V gene's germline CDR1 is MNHEY and CDR2 SVGAGI. V was cut by 5 bases and J by 0 bases, with 11 bases left in between. The CDR3 is CASSRGGFSGNTIYF. CDR3 coding DNA: TGTGCCAGCAGTAGGGGAGGGTTCTCTGGAAACACCATATATTTT.

The chain couples TRBV7-2 to TRBJ2-1; perhaps TRBD1 as D (6 bases). The CDR3 contains 14 residues. V was cut by 5 bases and J by 10 bases, with 18 bases left in between. CDR1 and CDR2 (germline): SGHTA, FQGNSA. The CDR3 sequence is CASSRTATSREQFF. In DNA form, the CDR3 reads TGTGCCAGCAGCCGGACAGCCACCTCACGGGAGCAGTTCTTC.

J is TRBJ2-7 and V is TRBV11-1; maybe TRBD2 (5 bases). Germline CDR1 reads SGHAT; CDR2 reads FQDESV (reference sequence). Trimming stripped 5 bases from V and 4 bases from J, with 6 bases between. The CDR3 spans 11 residues. The CDR3 nucleotides are TGTGCCAGCAGCCGGGGTTACGAGCAGTACTTC. Translated: CASSRGYEQYF. Using reference TRBV11-1 and TRBJ2-7 for the parts outside the CDR3, the full variable domain is EAEVAQSPRYKITEKSQAVAFWCDPISGHATLYWYRQILGQGPELLVQFQDESVVDDSQLPKDRFSAERLKGVDSTLKIQPAELGDSAMYLCASSRGYEQYFGPGTRLTVT.

This chain uses TRBV7-9 with TRBJ2-7, with 16 bases matching TRBD2. V lost 6 bases and J lost 4; bases outside the gene matches: 9. Germline CDR1 is SEHNR and CDR2 is FQNEAQ (reference sequence). The CDR3 is 17 amino acids. The chain's CDR3 is CASSSWGGLAGGYEQYF. The CDR3 nucleotides read TGTGCCAGCAGTTCCTGGGGGGGACTAGCGGGAGGGTACGAGCAGTACTTC.

The chain employs TRBV9 and TRBJ1-2; 7 nucleotides line up with TRBD1. CDR1 is SGDLS, CDR2 YYNGEE, per germline. The CDR3 has 14 residues. With 0 bases clipped from V and 6 bases from J, the junction kept 5 bases outside the gene matches. CDR3 residues: CASSVASRGDGYTF. DNA of the CDR3: TGTGCCAGCAGCGTAGCCTCCAGGGGGGATGGCTACACCTTC.

This clone was seen just once. The chain combines TRBV4-3 with TRBJ2-7; D may be TRBD1 (5 bases). Germline CDR1 is LGHNA and CDR2 is YSLEER. The CDR3 spans 13 residues. The V gene lost 1 base and the J gene lost 8 bases, with 12 bases spanning the gap. CDR3 nucleotide sequence: TGCGCCAGCAGCCAAGGGACAAACCTTCAGCAGTACTTC. The encoded protein is CASSQGTNLQQYF.

The chain combines TRBV3-1 (or the pseudogene TRBV3-2) with TRBJ2-1, with a possible D match to TRBD2 (6 bases). The V gene lost 6 bases and the J gene lost 7 bases, with 19 bases spanning the gap. The CDR3 is made up of 15 amino acids. Germline CDR1 is LGHDT and CDR2 is YNNKEL (reference sequence). The CDR3 DNA sequence: TGTGCCAGCAGATATAGCGGCCTACCCAAGAATGAGCAGTTCTTC. It translates to CASRYSGLPKNEQFF.

This clone came up a few times. The chain has TRBV24-1 and TRBJ2-1, with D tentatively TRBD1 (9 bases). Trimming removed 4 bases from V and 6 bases from J, with 27 bases in between. Germline CDR1 KGHDR, CDR2 SFDVKD. The CDR3 runs 19 residues. This chain's CDR3 is CATSEPGQGSGGPPNEQFF. The CDR3 DNA sequence: TGTGCCACCAGTGAACCGGGACAGGGTTCGGGAGGGCCCCCCAATGAGCAGTTCTTC.